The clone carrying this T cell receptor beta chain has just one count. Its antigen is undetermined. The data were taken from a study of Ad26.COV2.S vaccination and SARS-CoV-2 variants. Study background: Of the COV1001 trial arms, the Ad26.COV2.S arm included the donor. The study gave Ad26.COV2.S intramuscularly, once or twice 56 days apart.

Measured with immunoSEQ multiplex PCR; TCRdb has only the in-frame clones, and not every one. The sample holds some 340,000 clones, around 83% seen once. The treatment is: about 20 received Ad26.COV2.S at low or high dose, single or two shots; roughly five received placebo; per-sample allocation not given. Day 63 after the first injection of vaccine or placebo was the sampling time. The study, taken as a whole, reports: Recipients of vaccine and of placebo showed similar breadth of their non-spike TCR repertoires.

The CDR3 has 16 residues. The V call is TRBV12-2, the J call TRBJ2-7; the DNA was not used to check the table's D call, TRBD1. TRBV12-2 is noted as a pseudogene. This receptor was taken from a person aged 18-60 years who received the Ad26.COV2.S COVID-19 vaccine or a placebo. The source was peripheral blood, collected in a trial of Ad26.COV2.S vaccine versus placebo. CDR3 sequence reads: CASRLARGQASYEQYF. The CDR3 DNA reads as TGTGCAAGTCGCTTAGCGCGGGGACAGGCTTCCTACGAGCAGTACTTC.